Following are 29 T cell receptor beta chains from one sample sequenced in a study of blood T cells in healthy people across ages (dated by TCRdb to the mid-2010s). The library came from 5' RACE. The second PCR ran for roughly 6 to 11 cycles and used a J-beta primer mix along with a sample-barcoded 5' primer. The raw public data were reprocessed by TCRdb itself: fastp quality trimming at Q25, MiXCR clonotype calling, in-frame beta chains only. A single entry per CDR3 protein holds the most common genes and DNA from its merged rows. The sample profile shows approximately 1,700,000 distinct CDR3 sequences; about 39% of them were found once. In total, the top ten clones hold 20% to 25% of the sample. The sequencing input was blood. These receptors were obtained from a human donor in good health.

This clonotype was detected a few times. This chain connects TRBV12-3 or TRBV12-4 to TRBJ1-5; 10 nucleotides agree with TRBD1. With V trimmed by 7 bases and J by 6 bases, 6 bases remained unmatched. CDR3 length equals 14 residues. The CDR3 bases are TGTGCCAGCAACAGACAGGGGGCGCGTCAGCCCCAGCATTTT. It translates to CASNRQGARQPQHF.

The chain joins TRBV6-2 or TRBV6-3 to TRBJ2-5; D is uncertain. Germline-derived CDR1 and CDR2 are MNHEY and SVGEGT. Between the trimmed V and J ends, which lost 0 bases and 5 bases, there was a span of 10 bases. The CDR3 sequence is 14 residues long. The CDR3 is CASSYSKRTETQYF. The CDR3, as DNA: TGTGCCAGCAGTTACTCTAAGAGGACGGAGACCCAGTACTTC.

This clonotype was counted a single time. The chain employs TRBV28 and TRBJ2-6; D unclear. V dropped 6 bases and J dropped 0 bases, with 18 bases sitting between them. The CDR3 consists of 18 residues. Germline CDR1 MDHEN, CDR2 SYDVKM. CDR3 loop: CASSPIVGVLSGANVLTF. In nucleotides, the CDR3 is TGTGCCAGCAGCCCCATCGTTGGTGTTCTCTCTGGGGCCAACGTCCTGACTTTC.

This clonotype was recorded only once. The chain links TRBV9 to TRBJ2-3; the D is unclear. With 2 bases removed from V and 4 bases from J, the gap between germline ends came to 14 bases. The germline V gene encodes CDR1 SGDLS and CDR2 YYNGEE. The CDR3 consists of 15 residues. CDR3 DNA sequence: TGTGCCAGCAGCGTGCAAAGGGCCAACGCAGATACGCAGTATTTT. Its protein product is CASSVQRANADTQYF.

In nucleotides, the CDR3 is TGCAGTGCTAGAGTCCCCTTGCACAGGACCTACGGTGAAGCTTTCTTT. It specifies CSARVPLHRTYGEAFF. This chain uses TRBV20-1 with TRBJ1-1; TRBD1 might be the D (5 bases). The CDR3 runs to 16 residues. Germline-derived CDR1 and CDR2 are DFQATT and SNEGSKA (reference sequence). V dropped 1 base and J dropped 7 bases, with 22 bases sitting between them.

This clonotype came up a few times. This sequence joins TRBV20-1 and TRBJ1-2; D unclear. Germline lookup yields CDR1 DFQATT and CDR2 SNEGSKA (reference sequence). The CDR3 is 11 amino acids. V was cut by 4 bases and J by 4 bases, with 7 bases left in between. The CDR3 DNA follows: TGCAGTGCTACTTCGGGCTATGGCTACACCTTC. Protein sequence: CSATSGYGYTF.

This sequence joins TRBV29-1 and TRBJ2-4, with 11 positions matching TRBD2. Gene TRBJ2-7 matches the end of the DNA better, so the J call may be wrong. CDR1 and CDR2 (germline): SQVTM, ANQGSEA. The CDR3 runs to 14 residues. The CDR3: CSVHTSGGSYEQYF. The CDR3, as DNA: TGCAGCGTTCATACTAGCGGGGGCAGTTACGAGCAGTACTTC.

The V and J genes are TRBV5-1 and TRBJ1-1; no clear D gene. This CDR3 has 13 amino acids. Germline V CDR1 and CDR2: SGHRS, YFSETQ. Trimming took off 4 bases at V and 4 bases at J, with 11 bases between the two ends. CDR3 nucleotides: TGCGCCAGCAGCGTTTCGGAACTCACTGAAGCTTTCTTT. This translates into CASSVSELTEAFF.

The chain employs TRBV6-2 or TRBV6-3 and TRBJ2-1; no firm D call. CDR3 length: 15 amino acids. Trimming left V 0 bases short and J 0 bases short, with 6 bases between. The germline V gene encodes CDR1 MNHEY and CDR2 SVGEGT. The CDR3 DNA is TGTGCCAGCAGTTACTCCCAGAGCTCCTACAATGAGCAGTTCTTC. It translates to CASSYSQSSYNEQFF.

The rearrangement links TRBV7-9 to TRBJ1-6; the D is unclear. Trimming removed 6 bases from V and 0 bases from J, with 3 bases in between. Germline V lookup: CDR1 SEHNR, CDR2 FQNEAQ (reference sequence). The CDR3 extends over 13 amino acids. CDR3 bases: TGTGCCAGCAGTACCTCCTATAATTCACCCCTCCACTTT. Translated: CASSTSYNSPLHF. Filled out from reference TRBV7-9 and TRBJ1-6, the complete variable domain reads DTGVSQNPRHKITKRGQNVTFRCDPISEHNRLYWYRQTLGQGPEFLTYFQNEAQLEKSRLLSDRFSAERPKGSFSTLEIQRTEQGDSAMYLCASSTSYNSPLHFGNGTRLTVT.

The V gene is TRBV5-5, the J gene TRBJ1-1; the D gene is possibly TRBD1 (6 bases). The CDR3 sequence is 15 residues long. V lost 1 base and J 0 bases, leaving 10 bases between the germline ends. The germline gives CDR1 SGHKS, CDR2 YYEKEE (reference sequence). The chain's CDR3 is CASSLLGDMNTEAFF. In nucleotides, the CDR3 is TGTGCCAGCAGCTTGTTGGGGGACATGAACACTGAAGCTTTCTTT.

CDR3 DNA: TGTGCCAGCAGTGAGCCGGGACAGGGGTCCTACGAGCAGTACTTC. Amino acids: CASSEPGQGSYEQYF. This chain uses TRBV28 with TRBJ2-7, with 10 bases identical to TRBD1. CDR1 and CDR2 (germline): MDHEN, SYDVKM. Trimming removed 5 bases from V and 1 base from J; junction bases left unmatched: 5. CDR3 size: 15 residues.

V is TRBV7-9 and J is TRBJ2-3; D may be TRBD2 (6 bases). The germline V gene encodes CDR1 SEHNR and CDR2 FQNEAQ (reference sequence). Trimming left V 7 bases short and J 4 bases short, with 12 bases between. This CDR3 contains 13 residues. This CDR3 is CASNARLADTQYF. The CDR3 DNA reads as TGTGCCAGCAACGCTCGACTAGCAGATACGCAGTATTTT.

The chain has TRBV10-3 and TRBJ1-5; D gene unclear. Germline-derived CDR1 and CDR2 are ENHRY and SYGVKD. This CDR3 spans 13 amino acids. V was shortened by 0 bases and J by 7 bases, with 7 bases between the two germline ends. DNA of the CDR3: TGTGCCATCAGTGAGTCGGAAACCCAGCCCCAGCATTTT. Residues: CAISESETQPQHF.

The chain is built from TRBV12-5 and TRBJ2-1, with D hard to call. The V and J ends lost 10 bases and 5 bases respectively, with 9 bases between them. This CDR3 has 11 amino acids. Germline V lookup: CDR1 LGHNT, CDR2 FRNRAP. Written as DNA, the CDR3 is TGTGCTACTTCCAGGAACAATGAGCAGTTCTTC. Amino acids: CATSRNNEQFF. Filled out from reference TRBV12-5 and TRBJ2-1, the complete variable domain reads DARVTQTPRHKVTEMGQEVTMRCQPILGHNTVFWYRQTMMQGLELLAYFRNRAPLDDSGMPKDRFSAEMPDATLATLKIQPSEPRDSAVYFCATSRNNEQFFGPGTRLTVL.

This chain links TRBV27 with TRBJ2-7, with D unclear. Germline CDR1 is MNHEY and CDR2 is SMNVEV (reference sequence). V was pared by 6 bases and J by 3 bases, with 15 bases between. The CDR3 has 14 amino acids. The CDR3 loop is CASSFGRSGYEQYF. The CDR3 nucleotides read TGTGCCAGCAGCTTCGGGCGTTCAGGCTACGAGCAGTACTTC.

This clonotype has a count of ten or more. The chain couples TRBV27 to TRBJ2-1; tentative D call: TRBD2 (5 bases). Between the trimmed V and J ends, which lost 2 bases and 15 bases, there was a span of 17 bases. CDR1 is MNHEY and CDR2 is SMNVEV in the germline V gene (reference sequence). CDR3 size: 13 residues. The CDR3 reads CASSLTGSVIRFF. DNA of the CDR3: TGTGCCAGCAGTTTAACGGGTAGCGTTATAAGGTTCTTC.

The rearrangement joins TRBV14 to TRBJ2-1; 12 bases fit TRBD2. Trimming at V came to 4 bases and at J to 7 bases, leaving 5 bases not matched to a gene. In germline, CDR1 is SGHDN, CDR2 FVKESK. The CDR3 is 15 residues long. CDR3 nucleotide sequence: TGTGCCAGCAGCCCGATACTAGCGGGGGGAAATGAGCAGTTCTTC. Translating gives CASSPILAGGNEQFF.

The chain's CDR3 is CASSAVKRYEQFF. The CDR3, as DNA: TGTGCCAGCAGTGCAGTCAAGCGGTATGAGCAGTTCTTC. The chain joins TRBV2 to TRBJ2-1, with D possibly matching TRBD2 (5 bases). The CDR3 totals 13 residues. Per germline, CDR1 SNHLY and CDR2 FYNNEI. Trimming stripped 4 bases from V and 8 bases from J, with 12 bases between.

This clonotype was seen many times. Here the CDR3 reads CASSELAGSTDTQYF. The CDR3 DNA reads as TGTGCCAGCAGTGAATTAGCGGGGAGCACAGATACGCAGTATTTT. The chain employs TRBV6-1 and TRBJ2-3, with 8 bases matching TRBD2. Trimming at V came to 2 bases and at J to 0 bases, leaving 1 base not matched to a gene. There are 15 residues in the CDR3. The germline CDR1 and CDR2 sequences are MNHNS and SASEGT.

The chain combines TRBV24-1 with TRBJ1-2; TRBD1 matches at 8 bases. The CDR3 contains 15 residues. Trimming took 3 bases from V and 6 from J; bases not matched to a gene: 8. The V gene's germline CDR1 is KGHDR and CDR2 SFDVKD. The chain's CDR3 is CATSDHEDRVDGYTF. CDR3 sequence (DNA): TGTGCCACCAGTGATCATGAGGACAGGGTCGATGGCTACACCTTC.

This clonotype was found a few times. The V and J genes are TRBV25-1 and TRBJ2-3; D might be TRBD1 (6 bases). This CDR3 region has 17 residues. Germline V gene sequence: CDR1 MGHDK, CDR2 SYGVNS. V was cut by 2 bases and J by 5 bases, with 20 bases left in between. CDR3 sequence reads: CASSEMGRGRVKDTQYF. The CDR3 region has the DNA TGTGCCAGCAGTGAAATGGGCAGGGGAAGGGTGAAAGATACGCAGTATTTT. Using reference TRBV25-1 and TRBJ2-3 for the parts outside the CDR3, the full variable domain is EADIYQTPRYLVIGTGKKITLECSQTMGHDKMYWYQQDPGMELHLIHYSYGVNSTEKGDLSSESTVSRIRTEHFPLTLESARPSHTSQYLCASSEMGRGRVKDTQYFGPGTRLTVL.

The rearrangement uses TRBV11-1 and TRBJ2-3; 10 bases align to TRBD2. Germline CDR1 is SGHAT and CDR2 is FQDESV (reference sequence). Trimming at V came to 4 bases and at J to 7 bases, leaving 8 bases not matched to a gene. The CDR3 length is 15 residues. The CDR3 DNA reads TGTGCCAGCAGCTGGGGAACTAGCGGGGTGTATACGCAGTATTTT. The encoded protein is CASSWGTSGVYTQYF.

The rearrangement links TRBV3-1 to TRBJ2-3, with 11 bases identical to TRBD2. Germline CDR1 and CDR2: LGHDT and YNNKEL (reference sequence). This CDR3 is 18 amino acids long. V shed 3 bases and J 0 bases; nucleotides not matched to a gene: 8. The chain's CDR3 is CASSHTSGGSASTDTQYF. The CDR3 nucleotides are TGTGCCAGCAGCCACACTAGCGGGGGTTCCGCTAGCACAGATACGCAGTATTTT.

This chain connects TRBV24-1 to TRBJ2-1, with 10 nucleotides matching TRBD1. Germline V gives CDR1 KGHDR, CDR2 SFDVKD. The ends lost 3 bases at V and 7 bases at J; junction bases unmatched: 5. The CDR3 loop spans 15 amino acids. CDR3 in amino acids: CATSDQDRGVNEQFF. CDR3 in DNA: TGTGCCACCAGTGATCAGGACAGGGGGGTAAATGAGCAGTTCTTC.

The chain employs TRBV6-1 and TRBJ1-5; no firm D call. V lost 1 base to trimming and J lost 9 bases, with 13 bases between them. The CDR3 has 14 residues. Germline assignment: CDR1 MNHNS and CDR2 SASEGT. The CDR3 sequence: CASSEGGGELPQHF. The CDR3 DNA reads TGTGCCAGCAGTGAAGGAGGTGGGGAGTTGCCCCAGCATTTT.

This clonotype was counted at least ten times. The chain combines TRBV9 with TRBJ2-3; D call uncertain. In germline, CDR1 is SGDLS, CDR2 YYNGEE. V lost 0 bases, J lost 0 bases, and 5 bases lay in between. The CDR3 spans 14 residues. The CDR3 loop is CASSVGSSTDTQYF. The CDR3 region has the DNA TGTGCCAGCAGCGTAGGGTCTAGCACAGATACGCAGTATTTT.

This clonotype has a handful of counts. V is TRBV12-3 or TRBV12-4 and J is TRBJ2-1, with TRBD2 matching over 7 bases. Trimming at V came to 6 bases and at J to 6 bases, leaving 5 bases not matched to a gene. This CDR3 is built from 13 residues. The CDR3 DNA reads as TGTGCCAGCAGGGGGGGGGAGCTCAATGAGCAGTTCTTC. Amino acid sequence: CASRGGELNEQFF.

This clonotype was detected only a few times. The rearrangement joins TRBV7-2 to TRBJ2-1; 7 nucleotides agree with TRBD2. The end of the DNA is better explained by TRBJ2-7, so the J call may be wrong. In germline, CDR1 is SGHTA, CDR2 FQGNSA. This CDR3 has 15 residues. The CDR3 here is CASSLVGTNYNEQYF. In DNA, the CDR3 is TGTGCCAGCAGCTTAGTGGGGACTAACTACAATGAGCAGTACTTC.